This TCR beta chain was identified in a study of Ad26.COV2.S vaccination and SARS-CoV-2 variants. Treatment meaning: about 20 received Ad26.COV2.S at low or high dose, single or two shots; roughly 5 received placebo; per-sample allocation not given. Specimen acquisition occurred on day 63 following the initial vaccine or placebo injection. Assay: immunoSEQ multiplex PCR; the TCRdb copy retains only in-frame clones and omits some. This table has around 400,000 clones, 89% appearing once. The ends were cut back, 2 bases at V and 5 bases at J, with 14 bases in the middle. The CDR3 is 15 amino acids. Germline CDR1 MNHEY, CDR2 SVGAGI.

This chain links TRBV6-5 with TRBJ2-3, with D tentatively TRBD2 (7 bases). The receptor comes from a person aged 18-65 years who received the Ad26.COV2.S COVID-19 vaccine or a placebo. The source was peripheral blood, collected in a trial of Ad26.COV2.S vaccine versus placebo. CDR3 coding DNA: TGTGCCAGCAGTTACCGGGGGGCTCAGGTAGATACGCAGTATTTT. This codes for CASSYRGAQVDTQYF.